This T cell receptor beta chain was recorded in a study of blood T cell repertoires in COVID-19 (dated by TCRdb to about 2020). Concerning the study at large: Collaborator samples came from the United States, Italy and Spain and covered acute and convalescent phases of COVID-19. The material from the prospective study consisted of cDNA or gDNA derived from T cells, B-cell-depleted T cells, or PBMCs. Subjects who had been exposed to COVID-19, were actively infected with it, or had recovered from it provided the deeply sampled blood TCRbeta repertoires that made up the dataset. The repertoires were made available in a free public database intended to serve as a resource for research on the immune response to SARS-CoV-2. The samples were drawn from two sources: the first 160 participants of the ongoing ImmuneRACE study, and 1,254 subjects contributed by 6 global collaborators. A de-identified subject ID, COVID-19 status, age in years and sex were almost always included in the sample metadata. Where HLA class I and class II types were available, the types were taken from metadata supplied by the sample provider, not from assay-based typing.

Worth noting for this clone: The antigen it binds to is not known. No per-base quality is available; no much larger clone lies one base away.

TCRbeta CDR3 regions were amplified from genomic DNA using the immunoSEQ Assay, a bias-controlled multiplex PCR. In the source study's methods: The number of nucleated cells in each sample was estimated by amplification of reference gene primers within the assay. Sequence reads were collapsed and filtered to measure the absolute abundance of every unique TCRbeta CDR3 rearrangement. Productive Simpson clonality was computed per sample as the square root of Simpson's diversity index over productive rearrangements. This immuneACCESS table, as held by TCRdb, lists in-frame sequences with V and J called but not all clones. Of the missing ones, under half trace to an unresolved V gene in checked studies; the others have no known cause. V and J calls and clone size are as listed in that table; D and trimming were resolved from the DNA. Here the sample has a few hundred thousand clones; roughly 80% occur a single time. The ten top clones hold approximately 7.2% of the sample.

Points the paper makes about the study in general: The quantity of clinical and demographic metadata differed by source and by participant and was supplied without curation.

The collaborating institutions used their own protocols to collect whole blood in K2EDTA tubes. Collaborator samples were shipped for TCRbeta analysis as frozen whole blood, isolated PBMCs, or DNA extracted from either sample type. CDR1 and CDR2, per the germline V gene, are SGHRS and YFSETQ. The CDR3, cysteine through phenylalanine, is 17 amino acids long. CDR3 DNA only is kept here, 51 bases in frame from base 1. V is reduced by 3 bases and J by 3 bases, leaving a spacing of 20 bases between them. The source material was peripheral blood. The source is a woman between 70 and 85 years old with acute or convalescent COVID-19. Recombination joined TRBV5-1 with TRBJ2-3; confidence is insufficient to name the D gene. The DNA sequence is given as TGCGCCAGCAGCTCATATCCGGCAGCGATCGGGACAGATACGCAGTATTTT. Translated, it gives CASSSYPAAIGTDTQYF.